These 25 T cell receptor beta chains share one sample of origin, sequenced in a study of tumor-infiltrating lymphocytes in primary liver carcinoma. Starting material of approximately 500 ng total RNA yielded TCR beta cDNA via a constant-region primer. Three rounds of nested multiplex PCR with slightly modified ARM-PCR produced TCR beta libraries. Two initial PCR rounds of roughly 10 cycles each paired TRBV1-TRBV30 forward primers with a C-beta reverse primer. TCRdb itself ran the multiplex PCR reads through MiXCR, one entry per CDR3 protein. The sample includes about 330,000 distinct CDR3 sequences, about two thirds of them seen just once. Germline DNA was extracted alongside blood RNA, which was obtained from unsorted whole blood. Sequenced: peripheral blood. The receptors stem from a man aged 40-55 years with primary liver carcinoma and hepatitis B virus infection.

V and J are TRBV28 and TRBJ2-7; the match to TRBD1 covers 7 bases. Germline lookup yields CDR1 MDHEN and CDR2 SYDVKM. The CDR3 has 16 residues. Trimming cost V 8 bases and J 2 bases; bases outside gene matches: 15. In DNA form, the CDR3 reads TGTGCCAGCCATGCGGAGAGGGGGCGCCTCACCTACGAGCAGTACTTC. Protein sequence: CASHAERGRLTYEQYF.

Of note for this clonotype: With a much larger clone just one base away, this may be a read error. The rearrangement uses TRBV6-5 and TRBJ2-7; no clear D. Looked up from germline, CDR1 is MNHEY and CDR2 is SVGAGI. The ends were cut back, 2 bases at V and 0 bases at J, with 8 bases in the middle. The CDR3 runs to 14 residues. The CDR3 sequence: CASSYMGDSYEQYF. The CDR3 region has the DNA TGTGCCAGCAGTTACATGGGCGACTCCTACGAGCAGTACTTC.

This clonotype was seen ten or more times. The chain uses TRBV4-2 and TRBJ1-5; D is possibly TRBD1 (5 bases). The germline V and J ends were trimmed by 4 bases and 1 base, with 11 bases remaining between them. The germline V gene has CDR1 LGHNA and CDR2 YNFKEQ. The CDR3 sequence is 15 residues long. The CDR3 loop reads CASSPGVHSNQPQHF. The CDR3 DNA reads TGTGCCAGCAGCCCGGGGGTTCACAGCAATCAGCCCCAGCATTTT.

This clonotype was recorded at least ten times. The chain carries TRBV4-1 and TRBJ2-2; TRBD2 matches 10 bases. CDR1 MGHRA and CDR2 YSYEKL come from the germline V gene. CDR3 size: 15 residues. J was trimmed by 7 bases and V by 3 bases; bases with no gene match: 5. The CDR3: CASSQLAGVVGELFF. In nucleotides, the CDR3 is TGCGCCAGCAGCCAGCTAGCGGGAGTTGTCGGGGAGCTGTTTTTT.

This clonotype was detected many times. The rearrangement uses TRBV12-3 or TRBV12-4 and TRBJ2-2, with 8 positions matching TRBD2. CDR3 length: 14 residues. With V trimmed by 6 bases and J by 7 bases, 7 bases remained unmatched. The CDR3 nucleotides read TGTGCCAGCAGCTCCGGGACTAGGAACGGGGAGCTGTTTTTT. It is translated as CASSSGTRNGELFF.

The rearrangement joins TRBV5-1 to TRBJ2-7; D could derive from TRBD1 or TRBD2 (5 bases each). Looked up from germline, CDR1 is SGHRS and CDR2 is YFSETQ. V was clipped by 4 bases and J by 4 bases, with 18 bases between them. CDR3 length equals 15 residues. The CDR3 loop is CASSEPGRGTYEQYF. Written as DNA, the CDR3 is TGCGCCAGCAGCGAGCCGGGACGGGGAACTTACGAGCAGTACTTC. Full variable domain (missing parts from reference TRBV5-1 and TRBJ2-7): KAGVTQTPRYLIKTRGQQVTLSCSPISGHRSVSWYQQTPGQGLQFLFEYFSETQRNKGNFPGRFSGRQFSNSRSEMNVSTLELGDSALYLCASSEPGRGTYEQYFGPGTRLTVT.

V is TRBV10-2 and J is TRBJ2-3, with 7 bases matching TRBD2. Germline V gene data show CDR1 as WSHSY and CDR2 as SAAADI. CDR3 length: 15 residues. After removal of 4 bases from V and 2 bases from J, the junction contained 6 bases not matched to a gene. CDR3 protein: CASSAGLDHTDTQYF. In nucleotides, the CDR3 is TGCGCCAGCAGTGCTGGACTAGATCACACAGATACGCAGTATTTT.

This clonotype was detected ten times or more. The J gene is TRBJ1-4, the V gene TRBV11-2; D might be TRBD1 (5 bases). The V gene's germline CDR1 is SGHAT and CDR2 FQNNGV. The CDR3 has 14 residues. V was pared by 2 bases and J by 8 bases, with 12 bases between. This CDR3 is CASSLSRVEEKLFF. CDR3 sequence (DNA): TGTGCCAGCAGCTTATCCAGGGTGGAGGAAAAACTGTTTTTT.

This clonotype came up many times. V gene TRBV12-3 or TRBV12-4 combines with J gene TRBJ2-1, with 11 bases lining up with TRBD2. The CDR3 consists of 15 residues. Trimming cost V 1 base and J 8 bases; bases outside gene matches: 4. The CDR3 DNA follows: TGTGCCAGCAGTTTAGATAGCGGGAGGGCCTATGAGCAGTTCTTC. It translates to CASSLDSGRAYEQFF.

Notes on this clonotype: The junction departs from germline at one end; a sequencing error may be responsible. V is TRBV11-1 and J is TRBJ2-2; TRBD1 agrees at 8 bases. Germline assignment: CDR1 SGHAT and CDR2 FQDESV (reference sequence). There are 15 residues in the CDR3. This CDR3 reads CASSYRQGNTGELFF. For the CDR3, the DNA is TGTGCCAGCAGCTACCGACAGGGGAACACCGGGGAGCTGTTTTTC. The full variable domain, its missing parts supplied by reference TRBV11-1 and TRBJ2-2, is EAEVAQSPRYKITEKSQAVAFWCDPISGHATLYWYRQILGQGPELLVQFQDESVVDDSQLPKDRFSAERLKGVDSTLKIQPAELGDSAMYLCASSYRQGNTGELFFGEGSRLTVL.

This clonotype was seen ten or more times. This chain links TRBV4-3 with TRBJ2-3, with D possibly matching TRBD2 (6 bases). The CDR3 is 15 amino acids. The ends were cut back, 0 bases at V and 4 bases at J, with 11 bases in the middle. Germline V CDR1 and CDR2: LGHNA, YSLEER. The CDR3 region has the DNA TGCGCCAGCAGCCAAGACCCAAGACTAGCAGATACGCAGTATTTT. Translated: CASSQDPRLADTQYF.

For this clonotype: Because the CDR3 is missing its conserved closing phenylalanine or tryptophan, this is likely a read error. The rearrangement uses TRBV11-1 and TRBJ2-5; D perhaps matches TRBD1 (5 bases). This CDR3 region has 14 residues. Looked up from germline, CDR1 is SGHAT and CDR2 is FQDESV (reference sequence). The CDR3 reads CTSSTQGTGETQYL. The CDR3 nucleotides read TGTACCAGCAGCACCCAGGGAACGGGAGAGACCCAGTACTTA.

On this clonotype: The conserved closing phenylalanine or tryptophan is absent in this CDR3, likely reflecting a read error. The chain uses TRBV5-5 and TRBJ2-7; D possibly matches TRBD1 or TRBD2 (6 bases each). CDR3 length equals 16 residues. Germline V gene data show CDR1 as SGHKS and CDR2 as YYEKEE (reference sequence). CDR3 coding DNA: TGCGCCAGCAGCTTGGGTTTGGAGGGGGAGGCCTACGAGCAGTACTAC. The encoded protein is CASSLGLEGEAYEQYY.

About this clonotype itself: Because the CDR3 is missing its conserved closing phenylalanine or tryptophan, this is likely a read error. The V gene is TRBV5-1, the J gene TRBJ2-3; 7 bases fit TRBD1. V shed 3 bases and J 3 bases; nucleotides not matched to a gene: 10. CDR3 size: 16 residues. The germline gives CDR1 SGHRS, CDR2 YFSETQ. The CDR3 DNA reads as TGCGCCAGCAGCTCGGGTCGGGACAGCAATACAGATACGCAGTATTCT. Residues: CASSSGRDSNTDTQYS.

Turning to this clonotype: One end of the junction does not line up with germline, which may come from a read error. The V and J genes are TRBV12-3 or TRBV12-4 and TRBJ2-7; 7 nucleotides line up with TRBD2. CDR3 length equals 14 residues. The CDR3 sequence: CASSVRDYSYELYF. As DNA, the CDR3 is TGTGCCAGCAGCGTCAGGGACTACTCCTACGAGCTGTACTTC.

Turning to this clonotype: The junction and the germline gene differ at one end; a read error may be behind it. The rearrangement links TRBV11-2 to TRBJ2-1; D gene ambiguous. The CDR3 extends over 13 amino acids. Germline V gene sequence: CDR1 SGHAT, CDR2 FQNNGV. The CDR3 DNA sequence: TGTACCAGCAGCCAAAAACTTTACAATGAGCAGTTCTTC. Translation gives CTSSQKLYNEQFF. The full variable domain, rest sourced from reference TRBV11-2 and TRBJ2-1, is EAGVAQSPRYKIIEKRQSVAFWCNPISGHATLYWYQQILGQGPKLLIQFQNNGVVDDSQLPKDRFSAERLKGVDSTLKIQPAKLEDSAVYLCTSSQKLYNEQFFGPGTRLTVL.

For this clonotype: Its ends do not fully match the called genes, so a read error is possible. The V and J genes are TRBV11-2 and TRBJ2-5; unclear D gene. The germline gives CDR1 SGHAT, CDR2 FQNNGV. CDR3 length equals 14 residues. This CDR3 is CASRSDGSQETRYF. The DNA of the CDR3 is TGTGCCAGCAGATCGGACGGTTCACAAGAGACCCGGTACTTC.

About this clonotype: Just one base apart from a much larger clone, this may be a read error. Written as DNA, the CDR3 is TGTGCCAGCAGTTTCGGGGCCCTCCAAGAGACCCAGTACTTC. Translated: CASSFGALQETQYF. This chain connects TRBV28 to TRBJ2-5; D is tentatively TRBD1 or TRBD2 (5 bases each). Germline V gene sequence: CDR1 MDHEN, CDR2 SYDVKM. This CDR3 contains 14 residues. The V gene lost 3 bases and the J gene lost 1 base, with 9 bases spanning the gap.

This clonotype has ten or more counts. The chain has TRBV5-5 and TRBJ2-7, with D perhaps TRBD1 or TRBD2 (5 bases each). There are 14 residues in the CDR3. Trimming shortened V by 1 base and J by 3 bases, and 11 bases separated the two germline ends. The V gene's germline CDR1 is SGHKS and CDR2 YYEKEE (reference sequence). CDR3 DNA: TGTGCCAGCAGCTTGCTGTGGGACGGCTACGAGCAGTACTTC. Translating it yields CASSLLWDGYEQYF.

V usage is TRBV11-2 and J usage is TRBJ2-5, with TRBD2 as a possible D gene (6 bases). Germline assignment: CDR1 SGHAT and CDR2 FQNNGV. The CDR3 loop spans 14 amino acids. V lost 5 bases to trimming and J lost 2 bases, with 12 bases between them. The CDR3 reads CASSLATPQETQYF. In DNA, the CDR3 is TGTGCCAGCAGCCTAGCGACCCCTCAAGAGACCCAGTACTTC.

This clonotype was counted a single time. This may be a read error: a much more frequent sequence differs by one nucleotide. The CDR3 spells CASRKIGGSCNEQFF. For the CDR3, the DNA is TGTGCCAGCAGGAAAATTGGCGGGAGCTGCAATGAGCAGTTCTTC. V gene TRBV5-4 combines with J gene TRBJ2-1, with 7 bases fitting TRBD2. With 5 bases clipped from V and 6 bases from J, the junction kept 11 bases outside the gene matches. Germline CDR1 SGHNT, CDR2 YYREEE (reference sequence). The CDR3 extends over 15 amino acids.

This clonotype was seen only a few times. CDR3: CASSLFGSLGANVLTF. DNA of the CDR3: TGTGCCAGCAGTTTGTTTGGATCTCTTGGGGCCAACGTCCTGACTTTC. This sequence joins TRBV28 and TRBJ2-6; no clear D gene. The V end lost 3 bases, the J end lost 3 bases, and 12 bases lay between the germline ends. This CDR3 spans 16 amino acids. Per germline, CDR1 MDHEN and CDR2 SYDVKM. Variable domain in full (rest from reference TRBV28 and TRBJ2-6): DVKVTQSSRYLVKRTGEKVFLECVQDMDHENMFWYRQDPGLGLRLIYFSYDVKMKEKGDIPEGYSVSREKKERFSLILESASTNQTSMYLCASSLFGSLGANVLTFGAGSRLTVL.

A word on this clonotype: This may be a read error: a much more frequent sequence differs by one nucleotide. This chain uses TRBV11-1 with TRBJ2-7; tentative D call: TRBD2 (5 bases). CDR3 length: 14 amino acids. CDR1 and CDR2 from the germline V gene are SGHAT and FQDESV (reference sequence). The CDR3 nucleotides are TGTGCCAGCGGCTTAGTGTCGGGAAACTACGAGCAGTACTTC. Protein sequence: CASGLVSGNYEQYF. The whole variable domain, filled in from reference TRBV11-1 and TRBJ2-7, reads EAEVAQSPRYKITEKSQAVAFWCDPISGHATLYWYRQILGQGPELLVQFQDESVVDDSQLPKDRFSAERLKGVDSTLKIQPAELGDSAMYLCASGLVSGNYEQYFGPGTRLTVT.

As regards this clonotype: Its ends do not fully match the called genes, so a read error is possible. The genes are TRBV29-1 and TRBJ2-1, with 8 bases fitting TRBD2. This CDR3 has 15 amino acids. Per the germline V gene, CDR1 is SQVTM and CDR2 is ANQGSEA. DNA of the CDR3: TGCACCGTTGAAGAGAGCGGGAGCTCCTACAATGAACAGTTCTTC. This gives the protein CTVEESGSSYNEQFF.

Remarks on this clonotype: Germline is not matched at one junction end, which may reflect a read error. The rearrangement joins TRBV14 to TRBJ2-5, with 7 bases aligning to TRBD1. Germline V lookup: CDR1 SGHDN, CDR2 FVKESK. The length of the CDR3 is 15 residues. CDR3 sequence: CASSRGTDYQETQYF. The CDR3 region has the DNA TGTGCCAGCAGCCGGGGGACAGATTACCAGGAGACCCAGTACTTC.